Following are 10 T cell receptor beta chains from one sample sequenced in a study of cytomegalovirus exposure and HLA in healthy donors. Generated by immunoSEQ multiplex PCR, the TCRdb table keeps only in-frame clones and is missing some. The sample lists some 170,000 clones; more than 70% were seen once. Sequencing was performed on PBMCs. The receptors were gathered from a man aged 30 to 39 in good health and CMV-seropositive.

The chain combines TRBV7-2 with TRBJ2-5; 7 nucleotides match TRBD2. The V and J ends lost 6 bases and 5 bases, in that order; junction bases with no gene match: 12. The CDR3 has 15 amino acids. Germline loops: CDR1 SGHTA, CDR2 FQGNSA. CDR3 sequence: CASSNVAGLGETQYF. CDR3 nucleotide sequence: TGTGCCAGCAGTAACGTAGCGGGCCTAGGGGAGACCCAGTACTTC. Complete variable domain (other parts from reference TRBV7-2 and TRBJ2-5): GAGVSQSPSNKVTEKGKDVELRCDPISGHTALYWYRQSLGQGLEFLIYFQGNSAPDKSGLPSDRFSAERTGGSVSTLTIQRTQQEDSAVYLCASSNVAGLGETQYFGPGTRLLVL.

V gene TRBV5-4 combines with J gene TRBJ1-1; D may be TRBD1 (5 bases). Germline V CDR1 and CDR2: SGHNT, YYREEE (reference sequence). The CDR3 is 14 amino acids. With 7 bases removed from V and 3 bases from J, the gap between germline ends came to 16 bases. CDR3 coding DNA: TGTGCCAGCCGGGGGGGGGAGAGAGACACTGAAGCTTTCTTT. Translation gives CASRGGERDTEAFF.

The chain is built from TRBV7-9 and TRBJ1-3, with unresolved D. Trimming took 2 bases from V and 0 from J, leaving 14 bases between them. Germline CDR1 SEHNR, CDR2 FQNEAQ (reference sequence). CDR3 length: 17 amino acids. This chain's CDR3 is CASSLFTLRDSGNTIYF. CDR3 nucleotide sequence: TGTGCCAGCAGCTTATTCACTTTGAGGGACTCTGGAAACACCATATATTTT.

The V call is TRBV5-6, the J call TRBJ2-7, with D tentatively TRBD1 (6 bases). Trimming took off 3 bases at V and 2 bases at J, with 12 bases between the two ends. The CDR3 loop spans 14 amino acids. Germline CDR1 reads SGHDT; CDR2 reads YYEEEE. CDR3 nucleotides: TGTGCCAGCAGCTGGGGGCAGACCCCCTACGAGCAGTACTTC. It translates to CASSWGQTPYEQYF.

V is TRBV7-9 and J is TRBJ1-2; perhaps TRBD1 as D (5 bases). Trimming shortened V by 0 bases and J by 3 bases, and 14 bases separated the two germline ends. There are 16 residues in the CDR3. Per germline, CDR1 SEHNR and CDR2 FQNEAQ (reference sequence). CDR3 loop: CASSLALGLGYYGYTF. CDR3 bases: TGTGCCAGCAGCTTAGCATTGGGGCTGGGGTACTATGGCTACACCTTC.

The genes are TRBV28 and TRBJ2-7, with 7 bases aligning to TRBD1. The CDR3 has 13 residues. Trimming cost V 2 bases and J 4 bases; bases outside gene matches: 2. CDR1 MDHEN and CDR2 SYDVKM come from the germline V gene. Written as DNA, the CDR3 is TGTGCCAGCAGTTTAGACAGGGTGTACGAGCAGTACTTC. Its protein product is CASSLDRVYEQYF.

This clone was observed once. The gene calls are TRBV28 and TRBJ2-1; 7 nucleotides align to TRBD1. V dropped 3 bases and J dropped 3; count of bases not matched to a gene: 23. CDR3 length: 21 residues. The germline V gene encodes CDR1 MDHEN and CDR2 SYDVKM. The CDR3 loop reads CASSFPAWGFEDRASYNEQFF. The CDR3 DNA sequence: TGTGCCAGCAGTTTTCCCGCTTGGGGGTTCGAAGACAGGGCAAGCTACAATGAGCAGTTCTTC.

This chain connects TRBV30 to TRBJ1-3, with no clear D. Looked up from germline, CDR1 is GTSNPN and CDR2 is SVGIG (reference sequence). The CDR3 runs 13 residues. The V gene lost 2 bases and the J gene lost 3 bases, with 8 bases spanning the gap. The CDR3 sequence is CAWSIAGGNTIYF. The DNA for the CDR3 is TGTGCCTGGAGTATCGCAGGTGGAAACACCATATATTTT.

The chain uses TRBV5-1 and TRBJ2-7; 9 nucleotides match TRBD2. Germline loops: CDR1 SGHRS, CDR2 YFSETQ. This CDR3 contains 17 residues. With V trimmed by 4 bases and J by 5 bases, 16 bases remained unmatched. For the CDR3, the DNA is TGCGCCAGCAGCAGACGACTAGCGGAGGCAATGAGCGACGAGCAGTACTTC. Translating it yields CASSRRLAEAMSDEQYF.

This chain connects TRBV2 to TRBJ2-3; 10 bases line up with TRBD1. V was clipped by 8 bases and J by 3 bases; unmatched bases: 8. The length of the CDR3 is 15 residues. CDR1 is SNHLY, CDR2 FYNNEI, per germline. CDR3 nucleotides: TGTGCCAGCGGTAGACAGGGGGCCGGAACAGATACGCAGTATTTT. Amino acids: CASGRQGAGTDTQYF. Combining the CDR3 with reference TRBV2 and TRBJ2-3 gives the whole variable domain EPEVTQTPSHQVTQMGQEVILRCVPISNHLYFYWYRQILGQKVEFLVSFYNNEISEKSEIFDDQFSVERPDGSNFTLKIRSTKLEDSAMYFCASGRQGAGTDTQYFGPGTRLTVL.